This paragraph covers one TCR beta chain sequence. The method was immunoSEQ multiplex PCR; TCRdb's version includes in-frame clones alone and lacks a portion of them. Of over 50,000 clones in the sample, roughly 72% were seen once. V was shortened by 4 bases and J by 5 bases, with 15 bases between the two germline ends. From germline, CDR1 is SGHRS and CDR2 YFSETQ. The length of the CDR3 is 14 residues. The record originates from a study of blood T cell repertoires in COVID-19. The chain combines TRBV5-1 with TRBJ1-2; D possibly corresponds to TRBD1 (6 bases). This clonotype was sampled from a woman between 70 and 85 years old with COVID-19, enrolled during active disease. The specimen was peripheral blood. The CDR3 is CASSPDTQGYGYTF. The CDR3 coding sequence is TGCGCCAGCAGCCCAGATACCCAGGGGTATGGCTACACCTTC.